The clone carrying this TCR beta chain appeared many times. Its antigen is unknown. The data were taken from a study of neurological immune-mediated disorders. Trimming took 3 bases from V and 2 from J, leaving 14 bases between them. Germline assignment: CDR1 SGHAT and CDR2 FQNNGV. This CDR3 has 16 amino acids. Findings and caveats of the study: HTLV-1-associated myelopathy had the most TCR clonal expansion, whereas multiple sclerosis had the least (lower than in healthy controls). Phylogenetic grouping assigned the repertoires of 18 of 34 multiple sclerosis patients to a single related-CDR3 cluster, representing a possible signature. CDR3 amino acid sequences of expanded clones were not shared across subjects, a result suggesting private repertoires in all groups.

From 15-18 subjects, every sequencing run obtained over 180 million TCR-beta sequences. TCRdb reanalysed the 5' RACE reads using MiXCR and keeps one entry per CDR3 protein. The sample contains roughly 59,000 distinct CDR3 sequences, roughly 5.6% of which appear only once. This chain links TRBV11-2 with TRBJ2-1; a possible D gene is TRBD1 (7 bases). Sequencing was carried out using PBMCs. The source of this sequence is a human donor with multiple sclerosis. The donor label of this sample is uncertain. This CDR3 reads CASSFWRDSTYNEQFF. The CDR3 nucleotides read TGTGCCAGCAGCTTTTGGAGGGACAGTACCTACAATGAGCAGTTCTTC.